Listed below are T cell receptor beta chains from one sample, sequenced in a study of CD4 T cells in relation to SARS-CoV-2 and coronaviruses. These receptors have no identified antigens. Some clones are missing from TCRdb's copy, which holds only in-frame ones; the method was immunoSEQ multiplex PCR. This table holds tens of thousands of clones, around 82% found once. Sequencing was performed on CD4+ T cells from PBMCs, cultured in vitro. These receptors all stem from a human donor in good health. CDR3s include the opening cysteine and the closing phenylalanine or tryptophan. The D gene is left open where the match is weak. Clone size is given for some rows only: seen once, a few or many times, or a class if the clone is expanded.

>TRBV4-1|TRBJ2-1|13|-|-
TGCGCCAGCAGCCAAGTTATTGGCAATGAGCAGTTCTTC
CASSQVIGNEQFF
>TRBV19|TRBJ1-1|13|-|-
TGTGCCAGTACAGCCCGGTCGAACACTGAAGCTTTCTTT
CASTARSNTEAFF
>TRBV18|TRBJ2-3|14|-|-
TGTGCCAGCTCATCCGCCGCTGGCGCAGATACGCAGTATTTT
CASSSAAGADTQYF
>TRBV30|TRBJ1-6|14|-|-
TGTGCCTGGTCTATCACAGGTGACAATTCACCCCTCCACTTT
CAWSITGDNSPLHF
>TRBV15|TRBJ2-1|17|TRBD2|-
TGTGCCACCAGCAGGGACAGAGGGACTAGCGGGAGCAATGAGCAGTTCTTC
CATSRDRGTSGSNEQFF
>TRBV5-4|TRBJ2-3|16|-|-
TGTGCCAGCAGCTTGAGGCGGGACTCCGGCACAGATACGCAGTATTTT
CASSLRRDSGTDTQYF
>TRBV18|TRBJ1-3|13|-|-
TGTGCCAGCTTCGGGAGCTCTGGAAACACCATATATTTT
CASFGSSGNTIYF
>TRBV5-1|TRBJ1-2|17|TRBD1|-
TGCGCCAGCAGCCAAGACACCCCGGGACAGGGCGACTATGGCTACACCTTC
CASSQDTPGQGDYGYTF
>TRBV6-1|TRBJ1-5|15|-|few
TGTGCCAGCAGTGACGGACACTATAGCAATCAGCCCCAGCATTTT
CASSDGHYSNQPQHF
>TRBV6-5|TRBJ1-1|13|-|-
TGTGCCAGCAAGAGGACAAGGAACACTGAAGCTTTCTTT
CASKRTRNTEAFF
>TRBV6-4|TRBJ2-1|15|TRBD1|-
TGTGCCAGCAGTGACTCTCGGACAGGGGCGAATGAGCAGTTCTTC
CASSDSRTGANEQFF
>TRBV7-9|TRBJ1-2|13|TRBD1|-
TGTGCCAGCAGCTGGGACAGGGTCGACGGCTACACCTTC
CASSWDRVDGYTF
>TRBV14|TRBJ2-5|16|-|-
TGTGCCAGCAGCCAAGATACAGGGTGGTTTTGGGAGACCCAGTACTTC
CASSQDTGWFWETQYF
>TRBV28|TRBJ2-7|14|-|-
TGTGCCAGCAGTCCGGGACCTCGAAACCCCGAGCAGTACTTC
CASSPGPRNPEQYF
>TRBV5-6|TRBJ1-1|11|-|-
TGTGCCAGCAGGAACCGGGGTGAAGCTTTCTTT
CASRNRGEAFF
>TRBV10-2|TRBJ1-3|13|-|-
TGCGCCAGCGGCGTGAGCTCTGGAAACACCATATATTTT
CASGVSSGNTIYF
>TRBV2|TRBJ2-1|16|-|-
TGTGCCAGCAGTCCTATGGTCTTGCGCTCCTACAATGAGCAGTTCTTC
CASSPMVLRSYNEQFF
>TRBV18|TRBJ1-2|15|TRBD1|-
TGTGCCAGCTCACCAGGGGACAGGCCTAACTATGGCTACACCTTC
CASSPGDRPNYGYTF
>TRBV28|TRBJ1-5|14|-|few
TGTGCCAGCAGCCAGATACAGGGTAATCAGCCCCAGCATTTT
CASSQIQGNQPQHF
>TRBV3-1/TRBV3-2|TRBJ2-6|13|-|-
TGTGCCAGCAGCCCCAGTGGGGCCAACGTCCTGACTTTC
CASSPSGANVLTF
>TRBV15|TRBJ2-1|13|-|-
TGTGCCACCAGCAGAGACAGCTACAATGAGCAGTTCTTC
CATSRDSYNEQFF
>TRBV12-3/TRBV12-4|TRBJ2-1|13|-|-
TGTGCCAGCATCCCTGGGAGCTACAATGAGCAGTTCTTC
CASIPGSYNEQFF
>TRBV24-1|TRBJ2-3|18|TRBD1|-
TGTGCCACCAGTGATTCTCTAGGGACAGGGATATGGGCAGATACGCAGTATTTT
CATSDSLGTGIWADTQYF
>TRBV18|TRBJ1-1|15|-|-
TGTGCCAGCTCACAGGGGGATGCGGTGAACACTGAAGCTTTCTTT
CASSQGDAVNTEAFF
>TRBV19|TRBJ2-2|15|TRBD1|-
TGTGCCAGTAGTTACCGGGACAGGGACACCGGGGAGCTGTTTTTT
CASSYRDRDTGELFF
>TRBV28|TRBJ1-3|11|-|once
TGTGCCAGCAGTTTTTTGGACACCATATATTTT
CASSFLDTIYF
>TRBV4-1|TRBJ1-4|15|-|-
TGCGCCAGCAGCCAAAAGGGGGAGAATAATGAAAAACTGTTTTTT
CASSQKGENNEKLFF
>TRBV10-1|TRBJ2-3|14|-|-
TGCGCCAGCACCCCACAGGGTAAAACAGATACGCAGTATTTT
CASTPQGKTDTQYF
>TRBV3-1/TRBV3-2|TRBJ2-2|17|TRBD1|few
TGTGCCAGCAGCCAAGGGGGGACAGGGCCACACACCGGGGAGCTGTTTTTT
CASSQGGTGPHTGELFF
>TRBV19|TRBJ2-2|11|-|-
TGTGCCAGTAGTATGGCCGGGGAGCTGTTTTTT
CASSMAGELFF
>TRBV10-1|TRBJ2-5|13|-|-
TGCGCCAGCAGTGAGAAATTATATGAGACCCAGTACTTC
CASSEKLYETQYF
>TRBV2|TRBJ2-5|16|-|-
TGTGCCAGCAGTGTCGAGCGGAGACCTACGGGGGAGACCCAGTACTTC
CASSVERRPTGETQYF
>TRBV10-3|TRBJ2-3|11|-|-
TGTGCCATCAGCGACACAGATACGCAGTATTTT
CAISDTDTQYF
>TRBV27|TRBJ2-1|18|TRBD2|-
TGTGCCAGCAGTTCGCTCTTTTACCGGCGGGAGGGAAACAATGAGCAGTTCTTC
CASSSLFYRREGNNEQFF
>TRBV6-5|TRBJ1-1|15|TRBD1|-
TGTGCCAGCAGTTACCCCCTGGACAGGGTAACTGAAGCTTTCTTT
CASSYPLDRVTEAFF
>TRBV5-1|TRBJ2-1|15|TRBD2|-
TGCGCCAGCAGCTTGATTAGCGGGAGTTCCAATGAGCAGTTCTTC
CASSLISGSSNEQFF
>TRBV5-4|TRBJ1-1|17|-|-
TGTGCCAGCAGCTTGGGCGTAGGGGGAGGTCGCCACACTGAAGCTTTCTTT
CASSLGVGGGRHTEAFF
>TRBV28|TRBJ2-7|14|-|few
TGTGCCAGCAGTTTATCCATGAGCAGTTACGAGCAGTACTTC
CASSLSMSSYEQYF
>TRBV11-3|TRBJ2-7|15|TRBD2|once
TGTGCCAGCAGCTTAGGCACTAGCGGGAGTTACGAGCAGTACTTC
CASSLGTSGSYEQYF
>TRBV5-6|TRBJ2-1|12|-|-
TGTGCCAGCAGCTATTTGCACAATGAGCAGTTCTTC
CASSYLHNEQFF
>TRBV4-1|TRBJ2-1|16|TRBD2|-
TGCGCCAGCAGCCATCTTAGCGGGAGGGAGGACAATGAGCAGTTCTTC
CASSHLSGREDNEQFF
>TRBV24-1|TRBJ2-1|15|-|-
TGTGCCACCAGTGGGCGAGGGGACGTTAACAATGAGCAGTTCTTC
CATSGRGDVNNEQFF
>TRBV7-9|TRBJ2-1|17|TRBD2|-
TGTGCCAGCAGCTTAGACCCCAGCGGGGGTGGATCTAATGAGCAGTTCTTC
CASSLDPSGGGSNEQFF
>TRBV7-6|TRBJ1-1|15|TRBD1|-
TGTGCCAGCAGCACCAGGACAGGCTTGAACACTGAAGCTTTCTTT
CASSTRTGLNTEAFF
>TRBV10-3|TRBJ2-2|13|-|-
TGTGCCATCAGTGAGAGGGGTACCGGGGAGCTGTTTTTT
CAISERGTGELFF
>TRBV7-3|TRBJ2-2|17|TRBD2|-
TGTGCCAGCAGCCCTCTGGGGGCTAGCGGGAGTAACGGGGAGCTGTTTTTT
CASSPLGASGSNGELFF
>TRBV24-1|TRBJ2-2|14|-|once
TGTGCCACCAGTACGGGAGTTGACACCGGGGAGCTGTTTTTT
CATSTGVDTGELFF
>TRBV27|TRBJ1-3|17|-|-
TGTGCCAGCAGTTCGCTCTCCGGACACCACTCTGGAAACACCATATATTTT
CASSSLSGHHSGNTIYF
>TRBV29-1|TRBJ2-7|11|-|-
TGCAGCGTTGGGTTAGGAAACGAGCAGTACTTC
CSVGLGNEQYF
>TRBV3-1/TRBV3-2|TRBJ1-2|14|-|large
TGTGCCAGCAGCCAAGATTTTCGTCAGCTAGGCTACACCTTC
CASSQDFRQLGYTF
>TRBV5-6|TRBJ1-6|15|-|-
TGTGCCAGCAGCCTACTAGGGAGTTATAATTCACCCCTCCACTTT
CASSLLGSYNSPLHF
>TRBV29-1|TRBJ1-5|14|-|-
TGCAGCGTTGTGAAGGGGACTGGCAATCAGCCCCAGCATTTT
CSVVKGTGNQPQHF
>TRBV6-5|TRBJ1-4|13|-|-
TGTGCCAGTCTACATGGTGTAAGGGAAAAACTGTTTTTT
CASLHGVREKLFF
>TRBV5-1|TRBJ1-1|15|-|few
TGCGCCAGCAGCTTGGCCCCTTCACTTGGCACTGAAGCTTTCTTT
CASSLAPSLGTEAFF
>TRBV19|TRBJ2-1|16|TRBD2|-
TGTGCCAGTAGTACGGAAACTAGCGGGAGATTTCGTGAGCAGTTCTTC
CASSTETSGRFREQFF